This T cell receptor (beta chain) was identified during a study of early T cells in non-severe SARS-CoV-2 infection. Whole-study findings and limits: The VDJdb matching leaned toward anti-spike CD8 responses and overlooked private and CD4 specificities.

Regarding this clonotype: The antigen is not known.

CDR1 is LGHNA, CDR2 YNFKEQ, per germline. The CDR3 has 16 residues. Trimming shortened V by 0 bases and J by 0 bases, and 8 bases separated the two germline ends. Molecules of cDNA were individually given unique molecular identifiers that were attached to them. A single record per CDR3 protein comes from TCRdb applying MiXCR to the 5' RACE reads. Of some 41,000 distinct CDR3 sequences listed, under 30% are singletons. Sequenced material: whole blood, taken at baseline. This receptor was identified in an adult who was a healthcare worker with PCR-confirmed SARS-CoV-2 infection or an uninfected control (not recorded which). V gene TRBV4-2 combines with J gene TRBJ2-2; D may be TRBD1 or TRBD2 (5 bases each). CDR3 sequence (DNA): TGTGCCAGCAGCCAAGAGGGGACCTCGAACACCGGGGAGCTGTTTTTT. Translation: CASSQEGTSNTGELFF.